The 13 T cell receptor beta chains presented below share a single source sample, sequenced in a study of T-cell reconstitution after alpha-beta-depleted transplantation in children. Preparation of the TCRbeta library used unique molecular identifiers. Each CDR3 protein is one row after TCRdb ran MiXCR on the PCR reads. Among roughly 160,000 distinct CDR3 sequences, around 10% were seen once, and the ten largest hold around 14%. This material consisted of PBMCs, taken before TCRalphabeta/CD19-depleted stem cell transplant. These receptors were collected from a boy aged 2 to 10 with acute myeloid leukemia, due to receive a stem cell transplant.

This clonotype was detected ten times or more. The chain joins TRBV19 to TRBJ2-6, with D unresolved. Germline loops: CDR1 LNHDA, CDR2 SQIVND (reference sequence). This CDR3 region has 15 residues. Deletions cut 7 bases from V and 4 bases from J, with 14 bases between. This chain's CDR3 is CASTQYGRGANVLTF. The CDR3 DNA reads as TGTGCCAGTACCCAGTACGGACGAGGGGCCAACGTCCTGACTTTC.

This clonotype was found many times. The rearrangement uses TRBV30 and TRBJ1-2; D unresolved. Germline CDR1 is GTSNPN and CDR2 is SVGIG (reference sequence). The CDR3 is 11 amino acids. As DNA, the CDR3 is TGTGCAAAGGAAGGCAGCTATGGCTACACCTTC. The encoded protein is CAKEGSYGYTF.

Many counts were recorded for this clonotype. This sequence joins TRBV5-1 and TRBJ1-1; D is ambiguous. In germline, CDR1 is SGHRS, CDR2 YFSETQ. V was shortened by 0 bases and J by 10 bases, with 13 bases between the two germline ends. There are 13 residues in the CDR3. The CDR3 DNA sequence: TGCGCCAGCAGCTTGGTGGATCCTCCCAGAGCTTTCTTT. It translates to CASSLVDPPRAFF.

Many counts were recorded for this clonotype. The chain uses TRBV27 and TRBJ2-7, with D possibly TRBD2 on 7 matching bases. This CDR3 region has 11 residues. CDR1 and CDR2 (germline): MNHEY, SMNVEV (reference sequence). The V end was cut by 2 bases, the J end by 10 bases, with 9 bases between. This CDR3 is CASSLGGAQYF. The CDR3, as DNA: TGTGCCAGCAGTTTAGGGGGGGCTCAGTACTTC.

At least ten counts were recorded for this clonotype. This chain joins TRBV3-1 and TRBJ2-7; no clear D. CDR1 is LGHDT, CDR2 YNNKEL, per germline (reference sequence). The CDR3 has 15 residues. V lost 1 base and J lost 0, with 10 bases in between. CDR3 nucleotides: TGTGCCAGCAGCCAAGGTGCCCAGAGCTCCTACGAGCAGTACTTC. This translates into CASSQGAQSSYEQYF.

This clonotype was detected many times. The chain employs TRBV4-1 and TRBJ2-1; 9 bases agree with TRBD2. There are 16 residues in the CDR3. Unmatched junction bases numbered 9, after V lost 1 base and J lost 8 bases. CDR1 is MGHRA, CDR2 YSYEKL, per germline. CDR3 protein: CASSQGEGLAWDEQFF. CDR3 bases: TGCGCCAGCAGCCAAGGGGAAGGACTAGCGTGGGATGAGCAGTTCTTC.

This clonotype was seen many times. The chain couples TRBV24-1 to TRBJ2-1; no definite D call. Between the trimmed V and J ends, which lost 8 bases and 6 bases, there was a span of 7 bases. Germline CDR1 reads KGHDR; CDR2 reads SFDVKD. The CDR3 is 11 residues long. The CDR3 nucleotides read TGTGCCACCATTGAGCTCAATGAGCAGTTCTTC. Protein sequence: CATIELNEQFF.

This clonotype was observed many times. V and J are TRBV20-1 and TRBJ2-3, with 10 nucleotides matching TRBD2. CDR3 length equals 16 residues. The ends lost 1 base at V and 2 bases at J; junction bases unmatched: 6. Germline V gives CDR1 DFQATT, CDR2 SNEGSKA (reference sequence). The CDR3 reads CSARAILAGVTDTQYF. CDR3 coding DNA: TGCAGTGCTAGAGCTATCCTAGCGGGAGTCACAGATACGCAGTATTTT.

The CDR3 protein is CASSERDRAPSYNEQFF. CDR3 DNA: TGTGCCAGCAGTGAACGGGACAGGGCGCCATCCTACAATGAGCAGTTCTTC. The rearrangement links TRBV25-1 to TRBJ2-1; 9 nucleotides line up with TRBD1. Trimming at V came to 2 bases and at J to 1 base, leaving 6 bases not matched to a gene. The germline gives CDR1 MGHDK, CDR2 SYGVNS. This CDR3 has 17 amino acids.

The chain links TRBV5-1 to TRBJ2-3; 7 nucleotides align to TRBD2. V trimming: 4 bases; J trimming: 2 bases; junction bases outside the gene matches: 10. The CDR3 is 16 residues long. Germline V gene data show CDR1 as SGHRS and CDR2 as YFSETQ. This CDR3 reads CASSISLGGTTDTQYF. CDR3 in DNA: TGCGCCAGCAGCATCTCTCTCGGGGGGACCACAGATACGCAGTATTTT.

Many counts were recorded for this clonotype. This chain uses TRBV29-1 with TRBJ2-1, with D possibly matching TRBD2 (5 bases). V lost 0 bases and J 1 base, leaving 10 bases between the germline ends. CDR1 is SQVTM and CDR2 is ANQGSEA in the germline V gene. CDR3 length: 15 residues. The CDR3 bases are TGCAGCGTTGAAGAGGGAGAACGGTCCTACAATGAGCAGTTCTTC. It translates to CSVEEGERSYNEQFF.

The sample holds many counts of this clonotype. The rearrangement joins TRBV20-1 to TRBJ2-3, with no clear D. From germline, CDR1 is DFQATT and CDR2 SNEGSKA (reference sequence). Trimming removed 3 bases from V and 4 bases from J, with 11 bases in between. The CDR3 is 13 residues long. CDR3 DNA: TGCAGTGCTAGCCCGGAGAACCCAGATACGCAGTATTTT. This encodes CSASPENPDTQYF.

This clonotype was seen many times. The rearrangement links TRBV2 to TRBJ2-7; 10 nucleotides line up with TRBD1. Germline CDR1 and CDR2: SNHLY and FYNNEI. V lost 4 bases, J lost 6 bases, and 6 bases stayed unmatched. This CDR3 has 14 amino acids. CDR3 bases: TGTGCCAGCAGTGCAGGCGGGACAGGGGTCGAGCAGTACTTC. It translates to CASSAGGTGVEQYF.